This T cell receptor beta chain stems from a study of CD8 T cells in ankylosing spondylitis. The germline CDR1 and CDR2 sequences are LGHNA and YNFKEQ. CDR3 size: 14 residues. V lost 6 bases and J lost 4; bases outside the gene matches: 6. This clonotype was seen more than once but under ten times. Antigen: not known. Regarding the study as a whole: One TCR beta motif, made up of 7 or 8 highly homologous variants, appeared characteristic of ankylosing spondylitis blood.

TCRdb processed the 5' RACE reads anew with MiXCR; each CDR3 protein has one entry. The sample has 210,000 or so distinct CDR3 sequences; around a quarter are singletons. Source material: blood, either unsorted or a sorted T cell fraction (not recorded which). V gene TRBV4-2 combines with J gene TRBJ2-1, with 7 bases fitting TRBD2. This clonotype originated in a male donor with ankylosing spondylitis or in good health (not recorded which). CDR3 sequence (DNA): TGTGCCAGCAGGGGGGAGGGAGGGTACAATGAGCAGTTCTTC. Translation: CASRGEGGYNEQFF.